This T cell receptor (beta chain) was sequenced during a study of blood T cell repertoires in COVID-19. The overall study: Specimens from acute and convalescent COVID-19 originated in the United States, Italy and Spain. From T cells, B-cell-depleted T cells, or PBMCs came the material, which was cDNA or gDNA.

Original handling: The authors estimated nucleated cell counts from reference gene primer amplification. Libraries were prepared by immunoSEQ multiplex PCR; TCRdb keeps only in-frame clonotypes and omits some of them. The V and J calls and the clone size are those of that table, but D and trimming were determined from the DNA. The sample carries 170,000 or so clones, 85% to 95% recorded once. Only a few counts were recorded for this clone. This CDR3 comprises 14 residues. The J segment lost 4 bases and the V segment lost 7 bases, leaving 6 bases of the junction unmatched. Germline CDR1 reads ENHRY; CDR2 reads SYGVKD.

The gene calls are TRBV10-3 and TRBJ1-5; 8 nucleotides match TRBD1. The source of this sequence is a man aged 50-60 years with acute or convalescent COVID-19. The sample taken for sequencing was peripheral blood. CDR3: CAIKEQGDNQPQHF. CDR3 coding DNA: TGTGCCATCAAGGAACAGGGGGATAATCAGCCCCAGCATTTT.